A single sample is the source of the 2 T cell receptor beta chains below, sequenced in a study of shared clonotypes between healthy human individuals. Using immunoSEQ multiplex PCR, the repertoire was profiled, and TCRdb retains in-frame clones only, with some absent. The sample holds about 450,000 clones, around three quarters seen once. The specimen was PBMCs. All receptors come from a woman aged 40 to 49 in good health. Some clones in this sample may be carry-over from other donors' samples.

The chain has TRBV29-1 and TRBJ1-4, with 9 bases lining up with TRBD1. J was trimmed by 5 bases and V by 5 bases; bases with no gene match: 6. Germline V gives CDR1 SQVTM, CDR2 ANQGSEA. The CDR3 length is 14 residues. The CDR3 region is CSVPGTGLNEKLFF. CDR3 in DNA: TGCAGCGTTCCAGGGACAGGGTTAAATGAAAAACTGTTTTTT.

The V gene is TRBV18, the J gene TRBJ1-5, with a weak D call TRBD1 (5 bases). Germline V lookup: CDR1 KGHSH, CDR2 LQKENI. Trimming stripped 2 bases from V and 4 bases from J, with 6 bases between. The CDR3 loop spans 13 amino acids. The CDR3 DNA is TGTGCCAGCTCACCAGAGGGGAATCAGCCCCAGCATTTT. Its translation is CASSPEGNQPQHF. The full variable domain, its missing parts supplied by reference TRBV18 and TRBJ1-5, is NAGVMQNPRHLVRRRGQEARLRCSPMKGHSHVYWYRQLPEEGLKFMVYLQKENIIDESGMPKERFSAEFPKEGPSILRIQQVVRGDSAAYFCASSPEGNQPQHFGDGTRLSIL.